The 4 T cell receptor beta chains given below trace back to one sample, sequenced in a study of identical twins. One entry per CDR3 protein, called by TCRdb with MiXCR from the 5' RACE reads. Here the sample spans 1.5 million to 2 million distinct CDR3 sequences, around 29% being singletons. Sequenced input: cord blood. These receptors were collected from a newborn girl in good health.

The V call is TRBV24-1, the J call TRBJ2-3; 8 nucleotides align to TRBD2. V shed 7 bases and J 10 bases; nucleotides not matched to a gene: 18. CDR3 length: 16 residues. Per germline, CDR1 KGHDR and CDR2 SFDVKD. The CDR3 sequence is CATSEPWGSGSSAQYF. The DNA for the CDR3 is TGTGCCACCAGCGAACCGTGGGGGAGCGGGAGTTCTGCGCAGTATTTT.

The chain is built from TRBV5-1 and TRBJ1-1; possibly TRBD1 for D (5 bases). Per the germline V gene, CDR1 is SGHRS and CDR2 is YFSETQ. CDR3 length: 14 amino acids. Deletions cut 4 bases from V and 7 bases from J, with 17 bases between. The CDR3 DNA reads TGCGCCAGCAGCCCCACAGGATACCGGAATGAAGCTTTCTTT. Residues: CASSPTGYRNEAFF. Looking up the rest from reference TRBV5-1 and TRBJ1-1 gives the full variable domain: KAGVTQTPRYLIKTRGQQVTLSCSPISGHRSVSWYQQTPGQGLQFLFEYFSETQRNKGNFPGRFSGRQFSNSRSEMNVSTLELGDSALYLCASSPTGYRNEAFFGQGTRLTVV.

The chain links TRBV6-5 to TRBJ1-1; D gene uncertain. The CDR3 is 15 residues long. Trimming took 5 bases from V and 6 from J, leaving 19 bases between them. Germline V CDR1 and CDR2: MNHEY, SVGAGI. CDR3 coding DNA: TGTGCCAGCAGTCACATAGGGTCGGGAAAAGCTGAAGCTTTCTTT. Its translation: CASSHIGSGKAEAFF.

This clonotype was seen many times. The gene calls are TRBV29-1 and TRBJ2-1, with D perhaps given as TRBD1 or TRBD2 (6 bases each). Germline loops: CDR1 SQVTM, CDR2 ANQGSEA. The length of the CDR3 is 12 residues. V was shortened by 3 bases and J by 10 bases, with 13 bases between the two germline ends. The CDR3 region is CSVEGRRGEQFF. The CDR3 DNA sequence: TGCAGCGTTGAGGGCAGGAGGGGGGAGCAGTTCTTC.